Below are 9 T cell receptor delta chains sequenced from a single sample in a study of γδ T cells in repeated Plasmodium falciparum infection. Gammadelta T cells were flow-sorted from PBMC into Vgamma9/Vdelta2+ and Vdelta2-negative populations for bulk analysis. TCRdb repeated clone calling on the multiplex PCR reads with CATT. Among more than 70,000 delta-chain clones, over 0.75% were seen once, and the ten largest hold more than 9%. Material: gamma-delta T cells from blood. These receptors came from a pool of human donors (malaria-infected and uninfected, not separated).

Points on this clone: TCRdb's listed protein matches a much larger clone and diverges from this DNA's translation at residue 16, likely through a read error; the protein shown comes from the DNA. J is TRDJ1 and V is TRDV2; 9 positions agree with TRDD2. Here the J gene came from matching the DNA to germline, since TCRdb omits it. This CDR3 is built from 25 residues. V was clipped by 2 bases and J by 2 bases; unmatched bases: 35. The germline gives CDR1 GEAIGNYY, CDR2 EKD. The CDR3 nucleotides read TGTGCCTGTGACAACAGGAACACCTTCCTACTATCGTCCCGGCGGAGGATAGAGTGGACCGATAAACTCATCTTT. Translation: CACDNRNTFLLSSRRRIEWTDKLIF.

This clone was detected only a few times. The TCRdb record carries a much larger clone's protein, which differs from this DNA's translation at residue 6; a read error is the likely cause, and the protein listed here is the DNA translation. This chain links TRAV38-2/DV8 with TRDJ2; either TRDD2 or TRDD3 may supply D (6 bases each). The CDR3 loop spans 18 amino acids. Germline CDR1 reads TSESDYY; CDR2 reads QEAYKQQN. V lost 4 bases to trimming and J lost 4 bases, with 23 bases between them. The DNA of the CDR3 is TGTGCTTATAGGGGCCCTCCTACCGTCTGGGGACAGACAGCACAACTCTTCTTT. It encodes CAYRGPPTVWGQTAQLFF.

A note on this clone: The protein TCRdb gives is from a much larger clone and does not agree with this DNA's translation at residue 18, likely a read error; the protein shown here comes from the DNA. The J segment was not called; the V segment is TRDV1. The CDR3 is 19 residues long. Germline-derived CDR1 and CDR2 are TSWWSYY and QGS. CDR3 amino acids: CALGEGRQATKGESDKLTF. The CDR3 DNA sequence: TGTGCTCTTGGGGAAGGACGACAAGCGACGAAAGGGGAGTCCGATAAACTCACCTTT.

A remark on this clone: A read error is likely here: a far larger clone is one base away. Other DNA sequences in this specimen translate into the identical CDR3. This chain links TRDV2 with TRDJ1; D may match TRDD2 or TRDD3 (5 bases each). Since TCRdb gives no J gene, matching the DNA to germline was used here to assign it. V was shortened by 0 bases and J by 5 bases, with 27 bases between the two germline ends. Germline-derived CDR1 and CDR2 are GEAIGNYY and EKD. The CDR3 length is 19 residues. The CDR3 nucleotides are TGTGCCTGTGACACCCTCCGAGGGGGCCCTTCGCCTACGATGGATAAACTCATCTTT. This translates into CACDTLRGGPSPTMDKLIF.

About this clone: The amino acid sequence in TCRdb belongs to a much larger clone and departs from this DNA's translation at residue 15, likely a sequencing read error; the sequence shown is translated from the DNA. The J gene is TRDJ1, the V gene TRDV1; 11 bases are shared with TRDD3. No J gene was available from TCRdb, and it was assigned here by a germline match of the DNA. Germline loops: CDR1 TSWWSYY, CDR2 QGS. The CDR3 covers 21 residues. V lost 0 bases to trimming and J lost 1 base; unmatched junction nucleotides: 16. As DNA, the CDR3 is TGTGCTCTTGGGGAACTAGATTTCTTTCTGGGGGATACACTGTGCACCGATAAACTCATCTTT. Residues: CALGELDFFLGDTLCTDKLIF.

Remarks on this clone: A far bigger clonotype differs at one base, so this is likely a read error. The sample carries other DNA sequences with the same CDR3. The chain is built from TRDV1 and TRDJ1; 8 bases are a match to TRDD3. TCRdb supplies no J gene; here it was assigned by aligning the nucleotide sequence to germline. V was clipped by 0 bases and J by 0 bases; unmatched bases: 21. This CDR3 has 22 residues. The germline gives CDR1 TSWWSYY, CDR2 QGS. The CDR3 region is CALGELRLTFWGKTSYTDKLIF. CDR3 nucleotide sequence: TGTGCTCTTGGGGAACTAAGACTGACCTTCTGGGGGAAAACCAGCTACACCGATAAACTCATCTTT.

This clone was picked up a small number of times. This likely reflects a read error, since a far larger clone is one base away. This specimen includes other DNA sequences encoding the same CDR3. V gene TRDV2 combines with J gene TRDJ1, with TRDD3 matching over 9 bases. Assignment of the J gene here rests on matching the DNA to germline, because TCRdb gives none. Germline CDR1 is GEAIGNYY and CDR2 is EKD. The CDR3 consists of 22 residues. Unmatched junction bases numbered 22, after V lost 0 bases and J lost 0 bases. The CDR3: CACDTGGPDTGGRAPYTDKLIF. The CDR3 bases are TGTGCCTGTGACACCGGAGGCCCGGACACTGGGGGACGCGCACCGTACACCGATAAACTCATCTTT.

To note about this clone: A read error likely explains why the TCRdb protein, taken from a much larger clone, differs from this DNA's translation at residue 12; the protein shown is translated from the DNA. The rearrangement links TRDV1 to TRDJ1; TRDD3 matches at 8 bases. V lost 5 bases and J lost 3; bases outside the gene matches: 20. CDR1 is TSWWSYY, CDR2 QGS, per germline. The CDR3 consists of 19 residues. CDR3 nucleotides: TGTGCTCTTGGGTACAATCTACGGCGGGGGATAGGTGTTTCCGATAAACTCATCTTT. Protein product: CALGYNLRRGIGVSDKLIF.

This clone was observed a few times. TCRdb attributes to this sequence the protein of a much larger clone, which differs from the DNA translation at residue 3; a read error is likely, and the protein displayed is translated from the DNA. The CDR3 loop reads CAPGDGRGRGIPPDKLIF. The CDR3 DNA reads as TGTGCTCCTGGGGATGGTAGGGGACGGGGGATACCCCCCGATAAACTCATCTTT. The rearrangement joins TRDV1 to TRDJ1; 9 nucleotides line up with TRDD3. Since TCRdb gives no J gene, matching the DNA to germline was used here to assign it. This CDR3 has 18 amino acids. CDR1 and CDR2 from the germline V gene are TSWWSYY and QGS.